The 2 T cell receptor beta chains below were found in one sample sequenced in a study of blood T cell repertoires in COVID-19. Only in-frame clones appear in the TCRdb table, and some are missing; sequencing was by immunoSEQ multiplex PCR. The sample contains about 210,000 clones, around 80% of which appear only once. The sample comprised peripheral blood. The source is a woman of 80 years or more with COVID-19, enrolled during active disease.

The chain uses TRBV5-1 and TRBJ1-2; the match to TRBD1 covers 8 bases. The CDR3 covers 12 residues. Germline V CDR1 and CDR2: SGHRS, YFSETQ. J was trimmed by 6 bases and V by 3 bases; bases with no gene match: 1. DNA for the CDR3: TGCGCCAGCAGCTGGACAGGGAATGGCTACACCTTC. This sequence encodes CASSWTGNGYTF.

The genes are TRBV19 and TRBJ1-2; tentative D call: TRBD1 (6 bases). Germline CDR1 reads LNHDA; CDR2 reads SQIVND (reference sequence). The CDR3 is made up of 13 amino acids. Trimming took off 5 bases at V and 8 bases at J, with 15 bases between the two ends. CDR3 sequence: CASSLLDRSGYTF. As DNA, the CDR3 is TGTGCCAGTAGTCTTCTGGACAGATCGGGCTACACCTTC.